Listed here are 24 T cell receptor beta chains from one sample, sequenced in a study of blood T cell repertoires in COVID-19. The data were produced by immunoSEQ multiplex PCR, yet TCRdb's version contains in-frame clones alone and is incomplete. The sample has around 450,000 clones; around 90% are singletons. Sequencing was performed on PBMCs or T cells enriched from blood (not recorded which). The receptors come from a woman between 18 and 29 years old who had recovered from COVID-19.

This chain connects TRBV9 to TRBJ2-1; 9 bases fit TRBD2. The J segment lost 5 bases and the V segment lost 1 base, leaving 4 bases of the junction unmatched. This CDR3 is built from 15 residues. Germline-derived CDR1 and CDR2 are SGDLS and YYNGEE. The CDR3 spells CASSVPGLADNEQFF. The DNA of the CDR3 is TGTGCCAGCAGCGTACCGGGACTAGCCGACAATGAGCAGTTCTTC.

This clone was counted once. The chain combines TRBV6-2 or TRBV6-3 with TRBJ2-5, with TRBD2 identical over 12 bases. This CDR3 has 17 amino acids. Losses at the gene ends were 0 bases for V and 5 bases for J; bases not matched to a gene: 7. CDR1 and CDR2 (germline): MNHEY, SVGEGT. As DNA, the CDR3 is TGTGCCAGCAGTTACTCAGCTAGCGGGGGGGCCGGGGAGACCCAGTACTTC. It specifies CASSYSASGGAGETQYF.

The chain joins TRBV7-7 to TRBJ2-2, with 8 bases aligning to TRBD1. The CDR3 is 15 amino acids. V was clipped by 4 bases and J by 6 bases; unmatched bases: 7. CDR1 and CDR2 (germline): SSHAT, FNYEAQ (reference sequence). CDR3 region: CASSYGTGEAGELFF. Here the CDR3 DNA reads TGTGCCAGCAGCTACGGGACAGGAGAAGCCGGGGAGCTGTTTTTT.

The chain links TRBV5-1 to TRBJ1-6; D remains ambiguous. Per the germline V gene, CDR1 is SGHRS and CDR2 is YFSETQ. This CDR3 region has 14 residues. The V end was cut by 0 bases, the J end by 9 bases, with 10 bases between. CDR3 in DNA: TGCGCCAGCAGCTTGGGGGAAGGAGGTTCACCCCTCCACTTT. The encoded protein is CASSLGEGGSPLHF. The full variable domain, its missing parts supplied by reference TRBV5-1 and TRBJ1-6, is KAGVTQTPRYLIKTRGQQVTLSCSPISGHRSVSWYQQTPGQGLQFLFEYFSETQRNKGNFPGRFSGRQFSNSRSEMNVSTLELGDSALYLCASSLGEGGSPLHFGNGTRLTVT.

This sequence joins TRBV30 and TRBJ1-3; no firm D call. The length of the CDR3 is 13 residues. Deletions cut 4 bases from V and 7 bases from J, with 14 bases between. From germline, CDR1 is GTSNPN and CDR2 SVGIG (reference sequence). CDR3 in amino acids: CAWNHEGGNTIYF. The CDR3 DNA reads TGTGCCTGGAACCATGAGGGTGGCAACACCATATATTTT. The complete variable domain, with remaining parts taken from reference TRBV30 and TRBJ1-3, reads SQTIHQWPATLVQPVGSPLSLECTVEGTSNPNLYWYRQAAGRGLQLLFYSVGIGQISSEVPQNLSASRPQDRQFILSSKKLLLSDSGFYLCAWNHEGGNTIYFGEGSWLTVV.

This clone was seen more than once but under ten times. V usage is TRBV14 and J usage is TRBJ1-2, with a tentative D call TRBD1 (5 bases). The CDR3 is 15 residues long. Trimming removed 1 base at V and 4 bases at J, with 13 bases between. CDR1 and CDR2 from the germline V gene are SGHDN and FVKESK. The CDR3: CASSQVQGPAYGYTF. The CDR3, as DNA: TGTGCCAGCAGCCAAGTTCAGGGTCCGGCCTATGGCTACACCTTC. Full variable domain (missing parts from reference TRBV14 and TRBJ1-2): EAGVTQFPSHSVIEKGQTVTLRCDPISGHDNLYWYRRVMGKEIKFLLHFVKESKQDESGMPNNRFLAERTGGTYSTLKVQPAELEDSGVYFCASSQVQGPAYGYTFGSGTRLTVV.

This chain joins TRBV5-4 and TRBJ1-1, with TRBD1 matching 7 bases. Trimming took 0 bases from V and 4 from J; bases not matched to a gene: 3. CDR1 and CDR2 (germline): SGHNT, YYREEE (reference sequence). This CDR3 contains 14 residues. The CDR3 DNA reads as TGTGCCAGCAGCTTGGAACAGGGGAGCACTGAAGCTTTCTTT. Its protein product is CASSLEQGSTEAFF.

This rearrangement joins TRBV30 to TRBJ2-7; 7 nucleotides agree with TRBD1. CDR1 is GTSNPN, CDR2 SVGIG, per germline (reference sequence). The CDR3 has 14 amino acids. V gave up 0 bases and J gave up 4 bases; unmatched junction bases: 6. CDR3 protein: CAWSVRGGGYEQYF. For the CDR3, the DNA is TGTGCCTGGAGTGTACGAGGGGGCGGGTACGAGCAGTACTTC.

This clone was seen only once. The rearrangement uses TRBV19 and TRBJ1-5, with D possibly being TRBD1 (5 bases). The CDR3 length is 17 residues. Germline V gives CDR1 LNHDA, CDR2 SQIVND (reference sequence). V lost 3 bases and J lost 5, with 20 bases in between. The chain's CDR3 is CASSIYGVGQSHQPQHF. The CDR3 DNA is TGTGCCAGTAGTATTTATGGTGTGGGGCAGAGTCATCAGCCCCAGCATTTT.

In nucleotides, the CDR3 is TGCGCCAGCAGCTTAGATGGAGGATCGGATCAGCCCCAGCATTTT. Translation: CASSLDGGSDQPQHF. The chain is built from TRBV5-1 and TRBJ1-5, with D hard to call. The germline V and J ends were trimmed by 2 bases and 5 bases, with 14 bases remaining between them. The germline CDR1 and CDR2 sequences are SGHRS and YFSETQ. This CDR3 has 15 residues.

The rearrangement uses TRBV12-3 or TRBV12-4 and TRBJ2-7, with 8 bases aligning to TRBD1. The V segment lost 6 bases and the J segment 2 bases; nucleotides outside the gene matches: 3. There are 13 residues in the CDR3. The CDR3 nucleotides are TGTGCCAGCAGGGGGACAGGAACCTACGAGCAGTACTTC. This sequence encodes CASRGTGTYEQYF.

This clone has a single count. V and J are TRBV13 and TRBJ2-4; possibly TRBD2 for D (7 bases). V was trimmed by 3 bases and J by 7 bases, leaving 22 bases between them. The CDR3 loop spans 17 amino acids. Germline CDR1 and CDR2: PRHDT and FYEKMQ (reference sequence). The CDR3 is CASSFRRGGAGRNIQYF. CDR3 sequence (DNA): TGTGCCAGCAGCTTTCGAAGAGGGGGGGCGGGACGGAACATTCAGTACTTC.

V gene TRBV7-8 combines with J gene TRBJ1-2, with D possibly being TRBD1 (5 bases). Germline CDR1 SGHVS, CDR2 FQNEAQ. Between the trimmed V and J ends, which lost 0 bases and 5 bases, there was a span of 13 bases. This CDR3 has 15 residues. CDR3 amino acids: CASSLARGPEYGYTF. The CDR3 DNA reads TGTGCCAGCAGCTTAGCAAGGGGCCCCGAATATGGCTACACCTTC.

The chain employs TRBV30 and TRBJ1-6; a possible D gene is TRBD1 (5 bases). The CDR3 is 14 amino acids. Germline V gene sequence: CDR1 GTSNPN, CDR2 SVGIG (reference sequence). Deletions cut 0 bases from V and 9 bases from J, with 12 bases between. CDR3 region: CAWSVPGVGSPLHF. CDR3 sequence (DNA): TGTGCCTGGAGTGTACCGGGGGTTGGTTCACCCCTCCACTTT.

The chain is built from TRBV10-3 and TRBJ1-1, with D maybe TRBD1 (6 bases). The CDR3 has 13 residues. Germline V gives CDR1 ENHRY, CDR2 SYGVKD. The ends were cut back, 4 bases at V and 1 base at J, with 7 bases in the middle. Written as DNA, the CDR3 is TGTGCCATCAGTGCGGACAGGAACACTGAAGCTTTCTTT. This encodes CAISADRNTEAFF.

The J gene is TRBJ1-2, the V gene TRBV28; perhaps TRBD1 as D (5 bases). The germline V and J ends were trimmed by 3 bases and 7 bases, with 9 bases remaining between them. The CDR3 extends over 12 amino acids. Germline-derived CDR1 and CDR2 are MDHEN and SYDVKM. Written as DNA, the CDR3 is TGTGCCAGCAGTTTGGAGGGGCCTGGCTACACCTTC. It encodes CASSLEGPGYTF.

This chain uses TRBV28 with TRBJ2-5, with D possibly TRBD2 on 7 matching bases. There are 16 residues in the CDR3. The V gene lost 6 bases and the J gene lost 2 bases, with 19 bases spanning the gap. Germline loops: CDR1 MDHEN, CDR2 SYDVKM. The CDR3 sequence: CASSLGGALGQETQYF. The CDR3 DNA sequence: TGTGCCAGCAGCCTGGGGGGGGCCCTGGGGCAAGAGACCCAGTACTTC.

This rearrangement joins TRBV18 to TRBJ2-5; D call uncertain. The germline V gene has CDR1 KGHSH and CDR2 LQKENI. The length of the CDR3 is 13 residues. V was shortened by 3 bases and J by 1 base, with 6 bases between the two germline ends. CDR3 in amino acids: CASSPNSQETQYF. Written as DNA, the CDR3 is TGTGCCAGCTCACCTAACAGCCAAGAGACCCAGTACTTC. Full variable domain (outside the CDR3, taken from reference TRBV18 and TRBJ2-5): NAGVMQNPRHLVRRRGQEARLRCSPMKGHSHVYWYRQLPEEGLKFMVYLQKENIIDESGMPKERFSAEFPKEGPSILRIQQVVRGDSAAYFCASSPNSQETQYFGPGTRLLVL.

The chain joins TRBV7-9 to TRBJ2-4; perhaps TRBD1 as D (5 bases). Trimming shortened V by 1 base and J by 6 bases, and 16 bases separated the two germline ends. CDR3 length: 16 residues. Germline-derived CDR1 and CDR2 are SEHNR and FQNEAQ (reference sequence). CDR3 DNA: TGTGCCAGCAGCTTAGGCCCCGACAGTACGCTAAACATTCAGTACTTC. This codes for CASSLGPDSTLNIQYF.

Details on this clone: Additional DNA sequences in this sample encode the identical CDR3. The CDR3 DNA is TGTGCCTGGAGTGTAGCCGACAGCTACGAGCAGTACTTC. Its protein is CAWSVADSYEQYF. The chain combines TRBV30 with TRBJ2-7, with D possibly being TRBD1 (5 bases). This CDR3 spans 13 amino acids. Deletions cut 0 bases from V and 3 bases from J, with 9 bases between. The germline gives CDR1 GTSNPN, CDR2 SVGIG (reference sequence). Variable domain in full (rest from reference TRBV30 and TRBJ2-7): SQTIHQWPATLVQPVGSPLSLECTVEGTSNPNLYWYRQAAGRGLQLLFYSVGIGQISSEVPQNLSASRPQDRQFILSSKKLLLSDSGFYLCAWSVADSYEQYFGPGTRLTVT.

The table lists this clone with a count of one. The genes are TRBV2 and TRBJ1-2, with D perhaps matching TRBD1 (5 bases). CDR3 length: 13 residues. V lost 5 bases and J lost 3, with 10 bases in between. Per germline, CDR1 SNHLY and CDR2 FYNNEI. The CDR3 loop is CASSSGGDYGYTF. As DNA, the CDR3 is TGTGCCAGCAGTAGCGGAGGGGACTATGGCTACACCTTC.

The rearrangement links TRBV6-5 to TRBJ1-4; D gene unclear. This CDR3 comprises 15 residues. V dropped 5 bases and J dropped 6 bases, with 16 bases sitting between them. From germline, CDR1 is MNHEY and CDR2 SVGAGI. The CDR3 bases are TGTGCCAGCAGTCCCCGAGGTAGATCTGATGAAAAACTGTTTTTT. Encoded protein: CASSPRGRSDEKLFF.

The CDR3 DNA reads TGTGCCAGCTCACCGTCCGGGAGCTCTAATGAAAAACTGTTTTTT. Translation: CASSPSGSSNEKLFF. This rearrangement joins TRBV18 to TRBJ1-4; no clear D. The CDR3 has 15 amino acids. The germline V gene has CDR1 KGHSH and CDR2 LQKENI. V lost 3 bases, J lost 3 bases, and 11 bases lay in between.

The CDR3 DNA is TGTGCTAGTGGTCCGAGGACAGGGGATTATGGCTACACCTTC. As protein: CASGPRTGDYGYTF. The gene calls are TRBV12-5 and TRBJ1-2, with 9 bases fitting TRBD1. The V segment lost 5 bases and the J segment 5 bases; nucleotides outside the gene matches: 6. This CDR3 has 14 residues. Germline V CDR1 and CDR2: LGHNT, FRNRAP.